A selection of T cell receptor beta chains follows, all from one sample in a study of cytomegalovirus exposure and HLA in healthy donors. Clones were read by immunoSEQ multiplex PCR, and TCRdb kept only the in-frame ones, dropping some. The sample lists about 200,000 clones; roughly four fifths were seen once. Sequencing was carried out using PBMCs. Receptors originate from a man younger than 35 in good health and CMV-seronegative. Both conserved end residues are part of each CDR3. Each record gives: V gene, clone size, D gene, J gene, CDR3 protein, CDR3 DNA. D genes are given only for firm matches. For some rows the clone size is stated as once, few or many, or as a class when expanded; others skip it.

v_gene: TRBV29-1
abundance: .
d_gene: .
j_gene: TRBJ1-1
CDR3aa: CSVGRGGNTEAFF
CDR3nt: TGCAGCGTTGGGAGGGGGGGGAACACTGAAGCTTTCTTT

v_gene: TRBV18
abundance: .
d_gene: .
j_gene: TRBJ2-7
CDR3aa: CASSPQAGEVYEQYF
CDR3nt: TGTGCCAGCTCACCCCAGGCAGGGGAAGTTTACGAGCAGTACTTC

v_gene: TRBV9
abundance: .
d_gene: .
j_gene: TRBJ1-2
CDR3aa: CASSKQALYGYTF
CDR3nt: TGTGCCAGCAGTAAACAGGCTCTCTATGGCTACACCTTC

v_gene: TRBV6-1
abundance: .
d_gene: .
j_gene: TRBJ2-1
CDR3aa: CASSEIGGVNEQFF
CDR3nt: TGTGCCAGCAGTGAAATAGGGGGGGTTAATGAGCAGTTCTTC

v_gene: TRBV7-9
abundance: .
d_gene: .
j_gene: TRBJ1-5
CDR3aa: CASSLGQGAQPQHF
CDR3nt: TGTGCCAGCAGCTTAGGGCAGGGCGCTCAGCCCCAGCATTTT

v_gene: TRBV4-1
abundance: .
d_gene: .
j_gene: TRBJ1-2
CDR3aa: CASSQNQGRAYYGYTF
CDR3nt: TGCGCCAGCAGCCAAAATCAAGGGAGGGCTTACTATGGCTACACCTTC

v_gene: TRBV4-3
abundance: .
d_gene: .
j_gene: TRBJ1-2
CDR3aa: CASSQVGGTGYTF
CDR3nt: TGCGCCAGCAGCCAAGTTGGCGGGACCGGCTACACCTTC

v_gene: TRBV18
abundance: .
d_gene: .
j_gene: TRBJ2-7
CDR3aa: CASSPQGAGEQYF
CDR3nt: TGTGCCAGCTCACCACAGGGAGCGGGCGAGCAGTACTTC

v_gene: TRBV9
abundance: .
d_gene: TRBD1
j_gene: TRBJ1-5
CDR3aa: CASSASGQPNQPQHF
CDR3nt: TGTGCCAGCAGCGCCTCGGGACAGCCCAATCAGCCCCAGCATTTT

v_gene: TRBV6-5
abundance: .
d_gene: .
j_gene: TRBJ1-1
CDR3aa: CASSRGMDTEAFF
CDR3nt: TGTGCCAGCAGTCGGGGGATGGACACTGAAGCTTTCTTT

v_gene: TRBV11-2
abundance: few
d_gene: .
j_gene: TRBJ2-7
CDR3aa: CASSAVSDSYEQYF
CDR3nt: TGTGCCAGCAGCGCCGTTAGCGACTCCTACGAGCAGTACTTC

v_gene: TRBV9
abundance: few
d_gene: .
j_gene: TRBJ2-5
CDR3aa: CASSVADGSGTQYF
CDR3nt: TGTGCCAGCAGCGTAGCTGATGGATCAGGGACCCAGTACTTC

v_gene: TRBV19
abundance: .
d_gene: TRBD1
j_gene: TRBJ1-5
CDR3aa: CASRGPDRGPNQPQHF
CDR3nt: TGTGCCAGTAGGGGCCCCGACAGGGGCCCAAATCAGCCCCAGCATTTT

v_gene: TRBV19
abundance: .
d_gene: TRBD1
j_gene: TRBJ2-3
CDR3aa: CASSSDRATDTQYF
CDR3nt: TGTGCCAGTAGCTCGGACAGGGCAACAGATACGCAGTATTTT

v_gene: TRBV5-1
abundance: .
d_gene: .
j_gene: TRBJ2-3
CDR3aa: CASSLGISVDTQYF
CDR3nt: TGCGCCAGCAGCTTGGGCATTAGCGTAGATACGCAGTATTTT

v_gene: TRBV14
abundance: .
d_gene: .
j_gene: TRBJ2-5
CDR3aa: CASSQGQLFKETQYF
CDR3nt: TGTGCCAGCAGCCAAGGACAGTTATTCAAAGAGACCCAGTACTTC

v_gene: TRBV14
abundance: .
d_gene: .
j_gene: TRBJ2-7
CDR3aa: CASSQDVKYF
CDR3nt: TGTGCCAGCAGCCAAGATGTTAAGTACTTC

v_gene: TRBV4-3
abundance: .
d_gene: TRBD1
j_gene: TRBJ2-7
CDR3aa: CASSQTDRGYHEQYF
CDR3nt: TGCGCCAGCAGCCAAACGGACAGGGGCTACCACGAGCAGTACTTC

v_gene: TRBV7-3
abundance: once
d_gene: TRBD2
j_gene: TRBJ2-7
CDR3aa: CASSLGTNYEQYF
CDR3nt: TGTGCCAGCAGCTTAGGGACTAATTACGAGCAGTACTTC

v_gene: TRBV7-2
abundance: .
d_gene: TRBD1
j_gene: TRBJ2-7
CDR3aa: CASSLPNGQGGKDEQYF
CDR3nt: TGTGCCAGCAGCTTACCCAACGGACAGGGTGGGAAAGACGAGCAGTACTTC

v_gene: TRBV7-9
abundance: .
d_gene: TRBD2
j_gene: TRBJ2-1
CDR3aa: CASSPFVIGRASSYNEQFF
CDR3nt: TGTGCCAGCAGCCCGTTTGTTATCGGGAGGGCCTCCTCCTACAATGAGCAGTTCTTC

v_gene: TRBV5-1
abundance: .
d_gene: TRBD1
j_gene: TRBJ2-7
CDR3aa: CASSLIGQGAHEQYF
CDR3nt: TGCGCCAGCAGCTTGATTGGACAGGGGGCCCACGAGCAGTACTTC

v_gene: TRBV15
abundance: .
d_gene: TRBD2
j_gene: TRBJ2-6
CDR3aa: CATSRSGTSSGANVLTF
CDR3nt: TGTGCCACCAGCAGATCCGGGACTAGCTCTGGGGCCAACGTCCTGACTTTC